Following are 10 T cell receptor beta chains from one sample sequenced in a study of Ad26.COV2.S vaccination and SARS-CoV-2 variants. Sequenced by immunoSEQ multiplex PCR; TCRdb stores in-frame clones only, minus some. The sample consists of around 450,000 clones, 85% to 90% of them appearing once. Treatment meaning: about 20 received Ad26.COV2.S at low or high dose, single or two shots; about 5 received placebo; per-sample allocation not given. Samples analyzed were those drawn on day 63 after the first vaccine or placebo injection. The sequenced sample was peripheral blood, obtained in a trial of Ad26.COV2.S vaccine versus placebo. These receptor sequences come from a person between 18 and 65 years old who received the Ad26.COV2.S COVID-19 vaccine or a placebo.

V is TRBV6-5 and J is TRBJ1-3; no clear D. Germline V gene data show CDR1 as MNHEY and CDR2 as SVGAGI. CDR3 length: 15 residues. V was pared by 5 bases and J by 2 bases, with 13 bases between. CDR3 region: CASSTFRRPGNTIYF. In DNA form, the CDR3 reads TGTGCCAGCAGTACGTTTCGACGCCCTGGAAACACCATATATTTT.

The table lists this clone with a count of one. The chain employs TRBV6-4 and TRBJ1-3; D is undetermined. V was trimmed by 3 bases and J by 3 bases, leaving 12 bases between them. CDR1 and CDR2 (germline): MRHNA, SNTAGT. The CDR3 covers 15 residues. CDR3 sequence: CASSESLGYGNTIYF. The CDR3, as DNA: TGTGCCAGCAGTGAAAGCCTCGGGTATGGAAACACCATATATTTT.

The gene calls are TRBV18 and TRBJ1-5; unclear D gene. V gave up 2 bases and J gave up 4 bases, with 9 bases separating them. Germline CDR1 is KGHSH and CDR2 is LQKENI. The CDR3 spans 14 residues. The CDR3 sequence: CASSPTEGNQPQHF. CDR3 DNA sequence: TGTGCCAGCTCACCAACGGAAGGGAATCAGCCCCAGCATTTT.

This clone occurred a few times. The chain couples TRBV7-2 to TRBJ1-6, with D perhaps TRBD1 (5 bases). V was clipped by 5 bases and J by 9 bases, with 17 bases between them. The CDR3 spans 15 residues. The germline CDR1 and CDR2 sequences are SGHTA and FQGNSA. DNA for the CDR3: TGTGCCAGCAGCCTAGAAGAATGGGGGAGTTCACCCCTCCACTTT. It encodes CASSLEEWGSSPLHF.

V is TRBV5-4 and J is TRBJ1-6; D call uncertain. The germline V and J ends were trimmed by 0 bases and 11 bases, with 9 bases remaining between them. The CDR3 runs 13 residues. Looked up from germline, CDR1 is SGHNT and CDR2 is YYREEE (reference sequence). CDR3 region: CASSLGLGTPLHF. The CDR3 DNA is TGTGCCAGCAGCTTGGGGCTGGGAACACCCCTCCACTTT. The variable domain in full, completed from reference TRBV5-4 and TRBJ1-6, reads ETGVTQSPTHLIKTRGQQVTLRCSSQSGHNTVSWYQQALGQGPQFIFQYYREEENGRGNFPPRFSGLQFPNYSSELNVNALELDDSALYLCASSLGLGTPLHFGNGTRLTVT.

Points on this clone: Its ends do not fully match the called genes, so a read error is possible. V is TRBV9 and J is TRBJ2-3; TRBD1 is a possible D gene (5 bases). The CDR3 runs 12 residues. Per germline, CDR1 SGDLS and CDR2 YYNGEE. CDR3 loop: CASSVGPGFPSF. CDR3 nucleotides: TGTGCCAGCAGCGTGGGGCCGGGTTTTCCCTCTTTT.

This clone has just a few counts. The rearrangement joins TRBV2 to TRBJ2-6, with a weak D call TRBD2 (7 bases). CDR1 and CDR2 (germline): SNHLY, FYNNEI. Between the trimmed V and J ends, which lost 10 bases and 1 base, there was a span of 14 bases. The CDR3 sequence is 15 residues long. CDR3 amino acids: CAIWGGKSGANVLTF. As DNA, the CDR3 is TGTGCCATTTGGGGGGGCAAATCTGGGGCCAACGTCCTGACTTTC.

This clone was seen a single time. The chain joins TRBV9 to TRBJ2-2, with D perhaps matching TRBD1 (5 bases). The CDR3 spans 14 residues. Deletions cut 2 bases from V and 6 bases from J, with 11 bases between. The germline CDR1 and CDR2 sequences are SGDLS and YYNGEE. CDR3 DNA sequence: TGTGCCAGCAGCGTCTACAGGTGGGCCGGGGAGCTGTTTTTT. Amino acids: CASSVYRWAGELFF.

V is TRBV9 and J is TRBJ1-1; TRBD1 might be the D (6 bases). The germline gives CDR1 SGDLS, CDR2 YYNGEE. Trimming shortened V by 4 bases and J by 0 bases, and 13 bases separated the two germline ends. There are 15 residues in the CDR3. The CDR3 is CASSPTGMMNTEAFF. CDR3 bases: TGTGCCAGCAGCCCAACAGGGATGATGAACACTGAAGCTTTCTTT.

This chain uses TRBV5-1 with TRBJ1-1; D unresolved. The V and J ends lost 5 bases and 4 bases respectively, with 12 bases between them. There are 13 residues in the CDR3. Germline CDR1 and CDR2: SGHRS and YFSETQ. The CDR3 bases are TGCGCCAGCAGTTTGTTGGCAGGCACTGAAGCTTTCTTT. This translates into CASSLLAGTEAFF. The full variable domain, with the rest looked up from reference TRBV5-1 and TRBJ1-1, is KAGVTQTPRYLIKTRGQQVTLSCSPISGHRSVSWYQQTPGQGLQFLFEYFSETQRNKGNFPGRFSGRQFSNSRSEMNVSTLELGDSALYLCASSLLAGTEAFFGQGTRLTVV.